The source of this T cell receptor (beta chain) is a study of human T cells and chemical hapten exposure. V was pared by 0 bases and J by 7 bases, with 3 bases of the junction left unmatched. The germline CDR1 and CDR2 sequences are SGDLS and YYNGEE. This CDR3 is 14 amino acids long. Time point noted: patch test 2, 6 weeks after DPC sensitization. Described treatment: therapeutic diphenylcyclopropenone sensitization with weekly scalp DPC. Blood draws came before every patch-test application. Turning to this clonotype: Its antigen is undetermined.

General study results and limits: PT1 expanded TCR counts and patch test score correlated positively.

TCRdb reprocessed the RACE reads via MiXCR and lists one record per CDR3 protein. The repertoire holds 80,000 to 100,000 distinct CDR3 sequences, with about 9% as singletons. The chain uses TRBV9 and TRBJ1-4, with 7 bases that match TRBD1. The sequencing here drew on whole blood, taken in connection with sensitization to the hapten diphenylcyclopropenone (DPC). This clonotype was obtained from a woman between 40 and 50 years old with alopecia areata. Some clones in this sample may be carry-over from other donors' samples. The CDR3 DNA reads as TGTGCCAGCAGCGTAGCCCACAGGGGTGAAAAACTGTTTTTT. Its protein product is CASSVAHRGEKLFF.